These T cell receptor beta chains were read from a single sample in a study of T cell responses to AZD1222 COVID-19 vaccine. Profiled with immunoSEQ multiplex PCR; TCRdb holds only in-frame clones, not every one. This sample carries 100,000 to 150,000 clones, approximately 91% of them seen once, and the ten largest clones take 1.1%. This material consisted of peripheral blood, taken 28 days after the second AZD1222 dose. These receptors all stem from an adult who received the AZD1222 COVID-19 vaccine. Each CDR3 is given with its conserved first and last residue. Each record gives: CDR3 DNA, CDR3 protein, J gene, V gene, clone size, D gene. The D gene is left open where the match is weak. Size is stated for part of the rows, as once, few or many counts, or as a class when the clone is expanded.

DNA: TGTGCCATCAGCTTGGACAGACAGAACACTGAAGCTTTCTTT
CDR3: CAISLDRQNTEAFF
J: TRBJ1-1
V: TRBV10-3
size: .
D: .

DNA: TGTGCCAGCAGGCCTACAGGGATCACCAACTATGGCTACACCTTC
CDR3: CASRPTGITNYGYTF
J: TRBJ1-2
V: TRBV13
size: .
D: .

DNA: TGCGCCAGCAGCCAGATAGACACGGGGATTCAGCCCCAGCATTTT
CDR3: CASSQIDTGIQPQHF
J: TRBJ1-5
V: TRBV4-1
size: few
D: .

DNA: TGTGCCATCAGCGCGGAGTGGGTTGGTGAGCAGTTCTTC
CDR3: CAISAEWVGEQFF
J: TRBJ2-1
V: TRBV10-3
size: .
D: .

DNA: TGTGCCACCAGTGATTCCGGGGACTACGAGCAGTACTTC
CDR3: CATSDSGDYEQYF
J: TRBJ2-7
V: TRBV24-1
size: .
D: .

DNA: TGTGCCAGCAGCTTATGGACAGTATATGGCTACACCTTC
CDR3: CASSLWTVYGYTF
J: TRBJ1-2
V: TRBV11-2
size: few
D: .

DNA: TGTGCCAGCAGTGAGCCACTAGCGGGAGGGCCGAATGAGCAGTTCTTC
CDR3: CASSEPLAGGPNEQFF
J: TRBJ2-1
V: TRBV6-1
size: once
D: TRBD2

DNA: TGCGCCAGCAGCCGAGGGGGCCTTCTAGCAGGGGGGTTCAACGTCCTGACTTTC
CDR3: CASSRGGLLAGGFNVLTF
J: TRBJ2-6
V: TRBV4-1
size: few
D: .

DNA: TGTGCCAGCAGCTTGCACCTCCAAGAGACCCAGTACTTC
CDR3: CASSLHLQETQYF
J: TRBJ2-5
V: TRBV7-9
size: .
D: .

DNA: TGTGCCAGCTCACCGTCCCAATCTGGGACAGGGGACGATGGCTACACCTTC
CDR3: CASSPSQSGTGDDGYTF
J: TRBJ1-2
V: TRBV18
size: once
D: TRBD1

DNA: TGTGCCAGCTCACCCGGGGCCGAGCAGTACTTC
CDR3: CASSPGAEQYF
J: TRBJ2-7
V: TRBV18
size: .
D: .

DNA: TGCGCCAGCAGCTTGCAGGGGCCTGGGGCCAACGTCCTGACTTTC
CDR3: CASSLQGPGANVLTF
J: TRBJ2-6
V: TRBV5-1
size: .
D: .

DNA: TGTGCCAGCAGTTTATTCGGGGCCTACGAGCAGTACTTC
CDR3: CASSLFGAYEQYF
J: TRBJ2-7
V: TRBV28
size: .
D: .

DNA: TGTGCCAGCAGTTTAAGGGCGGCAAACTATGGCTACACCTTC
CDR3: CASSLRAANYGYTF
J: TRBJ1-2
V: TRBV27
size: .
D: .

DNA: TGTGCCAGAGTTGGAAGACGGGACAGGGAAGAGACCCAGTACTTC
CDR3: CARVGRRDREETQYF
J: TRBJ2-5
V: TRBV7-9
size: .
D: TRBD1

DNA: TGTGCCAGCAGTGAATCAGGCATTAGTTCTGGGGCCAACGTCCTGACTTTC
CDR3: CASSESGISSGANVLTF
J: TRBJ2-6
V: TRBV25-1
size: .
D: .

DNA: TGTGCCAGTAGTATGAAACAGGGTGGGGACGAGCAGTACTTC
CDR3: CASSMKQGGDEQYF
J: TRBJ2-7
V: TRBV19
size: .
D: .

DNA: TGTGCCAGCTCACCGATAACAGGGGGCGAGGAGACCCAGTACTTC
CDR3: CASSPITGGEETQYF
J: TRBJ2-5
V: TRBV18
size: .
D: TRBD1

DNA: TGTGCCAGCAGCTTGTCGAGCCCCGGGGAGCTGTTTTTT
CDR3: CASSLSSPGELFF
J: TRBJ2-2
V: TRBV5-4
size: .
D: .

DNA: TGTGCCAGCAGCTCATACACCGAACTTGACAATCAGCCCCAGCATTTT
CDR3: CASSSYTELDNQPQHF
J: TRBJ1-5
V: TRBV27
size: .
D: .

DNA: TGTGCCAGTAGTAGGGCCGGACACTGGAATCCCGGGGAGCTGTTTTTT
CDR3: CASSRAGHWNPGELFF
J: TRBJ2-2
V: TRBV19
size: .
D: .

DNA: TGTGCCAGCCGGGACAGAGAATCCTATGGCTACACCTTC
CDR3: CASRDRESYGYTF
J: TRBJ1-2
V: TRBV2
size: .
D: TRBD1

DNA: TGTGCCAGCAGTCCCCAGGGCTATGGCTACACCTTC
CDR3: CASSPQGYGYTF
J: TRBJ1-2
V: TRBV27
size: .
D: .

DNA: TGTGCCACCAGTGATCCGAGGGGACAAGAGACCCAGTACTTC
CDR3: CATSDPRGQETQYF
J: TRBJ2-5
V: TRBV24-1
size: .
D: .

DNA: TGTGCCAGTAGTATATCGTCCTGGGGCACAGATACGCAGTATTTT
CDR3: CASSISSWGTDTQYF
J: TRBJ2-3
V: TRBV19
size: .
D: .

DNA: TGCAGTGCTAGACGCGGGGGAGAGCAGTACTTC
CDR3: CSARRGGEQYF
J: TRBJ2-7
V: TRBV20-1
size: .
D: TRBD2

DNA: TGCAGCGTTGAAGTCCTAAGTAATACGCAGTATTTT
CDR3: CSVEVLSNTQYF
J: TRBJ2-3
V: TRBV29-1
size: .
D: .

DNA: TGTGCCAGCAGCCAACCTGGTGGACAGGGGGAGCAGTACTTC
CDR3: CASSQPGGQGEQYF
J: TRBJ2-7
V: TRBV3-1/TRBV3-2
size: .
D: TRBD1

DNA: TGTGCCAGCAGTGAATATGGCGGGAGGAGTCGTGGCGGGTTGAACACTGAAGCTTTCTTT
CDR3: CASSEYGGRSRGGLNTEAFF
J: TRBJ1-1
V: TRBV6-1
size: .
D: .

DNA: TGTGCTAGTGGTTTCGCTGGTAGGGGGAACACCTTC
CDR3: CASGFAGRGNTF
J: TRBJ1-2
V: TRBV12-5
size: .
D: .

DNA: TGTGCCAGCAGCGTAGGGCTAGCGGGAGGGAGGGGCGAGGAGACCCAGTACTTC
CDR3: CASSVGLAGGRGEETQYF
J: TRBJ2-5
V: TRBV9
size: .
D: TRBD2

DNA: TGTGCCACCAGTGATACCACGGCCGGGGATACGCAGTATTTT
CDR3: CATSDTTAGDTQYF
J: TRBJ2-3
V: TRBV24-1
size: .
D: .

DNA: TGCGCCAGCAGCCGAGAATTCACAGGGGTTGAAGATACGCAGTATTTT
CDR3: CASSREFTGVEDTQYF
J: TRBJ2-3
V: TRBV4-1
size: .
D: TRBD1

DNA: TGTGCCAGTAGTATTAAGGTCGGGGCAGGCCGCAATCAGCCCCAGCATTTT
CDR3: CASSIKVGAGRNQPQHF
J: TRBJ1-5
V: TRBV19
size: .
D: .

DNA: TGTGCCAGCAGCACCCAGGGAGCAAGGAAGTATAATTCACCCCTCCACTTT
CDR3: CASSTQGARKYNSPLHF
J: TRBJ1-6
V: TRBV5-6
size: .
D: .

DNA: TGTGCCAGCAGCCCCGCTAGGGGCCTGCCATCGCCCCAGCATTTT
CDR3: CASSPARGLPSPQHF
J: TRBJ1-5
V: TRBV6-5
size: .
D: .

DNA: TGCAGCGTTAGCGGGAGAGGGGGTAATGAGCAGTTCTTC
CDR3: CSVSGRGGNEQFF
J: TRBJ2-1
V: TRBV29-1
size: .
D: TRBD2

DNA: TGCGCCAGCAGCCCGGAGCAGGGGGCGCGCACTAATGAAAAACTGTTTTTT
CDR3: CASSPEQGARTNEKLFF
J: TRBJ1-4
V: TRBV5-1
size: .
D: TRBD1

DNA: TGTGCCAGCAGCCCGGGATTGGGGAGGGAGACCCAGTACTTC
CDR3: CASSPGLGRETQYF
J: TRBJ2-5
V: TRBV5-6
size: .
D: .